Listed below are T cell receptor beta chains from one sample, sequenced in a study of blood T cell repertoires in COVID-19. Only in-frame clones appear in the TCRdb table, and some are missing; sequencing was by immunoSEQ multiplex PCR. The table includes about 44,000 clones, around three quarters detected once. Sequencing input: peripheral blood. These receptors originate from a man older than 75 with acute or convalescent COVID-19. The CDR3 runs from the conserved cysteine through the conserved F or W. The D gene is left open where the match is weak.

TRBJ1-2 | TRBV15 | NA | CATSREAGNGYTF | TGTGCCACCAGCAGAGAGGCAGGGAATGGCTACACCTTC
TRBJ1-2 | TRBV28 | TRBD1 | CASRAGTGFFYGYTF | TGTGCCAGCAGGGCCGGGACAGGGTTCTTCTATGGCTACACCTTC
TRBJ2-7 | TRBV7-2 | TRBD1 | CASSLEGAKKQYF | TGTGCCAGCAGCTTAGAGGGGGCAAAAAAGCAGTACTTC
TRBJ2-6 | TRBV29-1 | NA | CSVESGYSGANVLTF | TGCAGCGTGGAATCGGGGTACTCTGGGGCCAACGTCCTGACTTTC
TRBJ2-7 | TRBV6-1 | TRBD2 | CASSETSGIYEQYF | TGTGCCAGCAGTGAGACTAGCGGCATCTACGAGCAGTACTTC
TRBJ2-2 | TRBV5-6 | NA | CASSLYGGTPGELFF | TGTGCCAGCAGCTTGTACGGAGGGACCCCCGGGGAGCTGTTTTTT
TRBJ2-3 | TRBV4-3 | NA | CASSQLTGNTDTQYF | TGCGCCAGCAGCCAGCTTACAGGAAACACAGATACGCAGTATTTT
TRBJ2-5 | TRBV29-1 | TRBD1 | CSVDNGAGGAETQYF | TGCAGCGTCGATAACGGGGCAGGGGGAGCAGAGACCCAGTACTTC
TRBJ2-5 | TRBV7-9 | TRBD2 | CASGEGRGETQYF | TGTGCCTCCGGGGAGGGCCGAGGAGAGACCCAGTACTTC
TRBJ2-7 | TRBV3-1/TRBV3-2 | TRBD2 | CASSIRGTSATEQYF | TGTGCCAGCAGTATTCGGGGGACTAGCGCCACCGAGCAGTACTTC
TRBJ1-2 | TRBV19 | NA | CAGFDVEAGGYTF | TGTGCTGGCTTTGACGTGGAGGCGGGCGGCTACACCTTC
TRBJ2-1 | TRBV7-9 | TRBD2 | CASSLETREGHKIF | TGTGCCAGCAGCTTAGAAACGCGGGAGGGCCACAAGATCTTC
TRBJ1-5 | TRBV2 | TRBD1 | CASQTGVLSNQPQHF | TGTGCCAGCCAGACAGGGGTCTTAAGCAATCAGCCCCAGCATTTT
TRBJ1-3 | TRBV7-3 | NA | CASSFDGASGNTIYF | TGTGCCAGCAGCTTCGATGGAGCCTCTGGAAACACCATATATTTT